These T cell receptor beta chains were read from a single sample in a study of T cells after posttransplantation cyclophosphamide. This table comes from immunoSEQ multiplex PCR, and its TCRdb copy is limited to in-frame clones, with some not included. The table shows about 42,000 clones, with 90% occurring only once. This specimen consisted of PBMCs, obtained 55 to 70 days after allogeneic stem cell transplant with posttransplant cyclophosphamide. The source is a male patient aged 60 to 75 who received an allogeneic stem cell transplant from a related donor and was CMV-positive. Some T cells may be provided by the graft donor. Both conserved end residues are part of each CDR3. Each record gives: clone size, V gene, J gene, D gene, CDR3 DNA, CDR3 protein. The D gene is left open where the match is weak. Expanded clones get a size class; other rows say once, few or many, or leave the size out.

size: .
V: TRBV5-5
J: TRBJ1-1
D: .
DNA: TGTGCCAGCAGCTTGTTTGACAGTCAGAGCACTGAAGCTTTCTTT
CDR3: CASSLFDSQSTEAFF

size: .
V: TRBV7-2
J: TRBJ1-5
D: TRBD1
DNA: TGTGCCAGCAGCTTAAAAGTGAGGACAGGGCCCCACCAGCCCCAGCATTTT
CDR3: CASSLKVRTGPHQPQHF

size: .
V: TRBV27
J: TRBJ1-2
D: TRBD1
DNA: TGTGCCAGCGGGGACAGGTTGATAGGTGGCTACACCTTC
CDR3: CASGDRLIGGYTF

size: .
V: TRBV7-2
J: TRBJ1-3
D: .
DNA: TGTGCCAGCAGCCCAGGGATCGGAAACACCATATATTTT
CDR3: CASSPGIGNTIYF

size: .
V: TRBV4-1
J: TRBJ2-7
D: TRBD1
DNA: TGCGCCAGCAGCCAACCTACGAGGGGACAGACATACGAGCAGTACTTC
CDR3: CASSQPTRGQTYEQYF

size: .
V: TRBV10-3
J: TRBJ1-1
D: .
DNA: TGTGCCATCAGTGAGTCGAACCCAAACAGTGAAGCTTTCTTT
CDR3: CAISESNPNSEAFF

size: once
V: TRBV18
J: TRBJ1-2
D: .
DNA: TGTGCCAGCTCACCAGGGGGGGACGGCTACACCTTC
CDR3: CASSPGGDGYTF

size: .
V: TRBV19
J: TRBJ2-4
D: TRBD1
DNA: TGTGCCAGTAGTATTGGGACAGGGGGCGCAGAAATCAAAAACATTCAGTACTTC
CDR3: CASSIGTGGAEIKNIQYF

size: few
V: TRBV6-5
J: TRBJ2-3
D: .
DNA: TGTGCCAGCGCGAGTCGACCAGGGTCAGATACGCAGTATTTT
CDR3: CASASRPGSDTQYF

size: .
V: TRBV6-6
J: TRBJ2-5
D: .
DNA: TGTGCCAGCAGTTACTCGTCCCTAATCGAGACCCAGTACTTC
CDR3: CASSYSSLIETQYF

size: .
V: TRBV4-2
J: TRBJ2-2
D: .
DNA: TGTGCCAGCAGCCAAGCCGACAGGGGCGGGAGCGGGGAGCTGTTTTTT
CDR3: CASSQADRGGSGELFF

size: .
V: TRBV5-6
J: TRBJ1-4
D: .
DNA: TGTGCCAGCAGCTTGGGAGCCGGGAATGAAAAACTGTTTTTT
CDR3: CASSLGAGNEKLFF

size: .
V: TRBV4-1
J: TRBJ1-2
D: .
DNA: TGCGCCAGCAGCCAAGATCGGGGGGTCTATGGCTACACCTTC
CDR3: CASSQDRGVYGYTF

size: .
V: TRBV30
J: TRBJ2-1
D: TRBD2
DNA: TGTGCCTGGAGTGGGACTAGCGCTTACTCTACAAGTAAAAGTGAGCAGTTCTTC
CDR3: CAWSGTSAYSTSKSEQFF

size: .
V: TRBV30
J: TRBJ2-1
D: .
DNA: TGTTCTGGAGCGAACTCCTACAATGAGCAGTTCTTC
CDR3: CSGANSYNEQFF

size: .
V: TRBV10-3
J: TRBJ1-6
D: TRBD1
DNA: TGTGCCATCAGCGTAGCGGACAGGGGGTATAATTCACCCCTCCACTTT
CDR3: CAISVADRGYNSPLHF

size: .
V: TRBV5-4
J: TRBJ2-5
D: .
DNA: TGTGCCAGCAGCTACAGGGCGGATGGGGAGACCCAGTACTTC
CDR3: CASSYRADGETQYF

size: once
V: TRBV28
J: TRBJ2-3
D: .
DNA: TGTGCCAGCAGTTTGCCACAGGGCGTCACAGATACGCAGTATTTT
CDR3: CASSLPQGVTDTQYF

size: .
V: TRBV11-2
J: TRBJ1-1
D: .
DNA: TGTGCCAGCAGCTTAGTGCTGGTTGGAGAGGCTTTCTTT
CDR3: CASSLVLVGEAFF

size: .
V: TRBV7-2
J: TRBJ2-1
D: TRBD2
DNA: TGTGCCAGCAGCTTAGGGGACTACCTTGGAAGTGAGCAGTTCTTC
CDR3: CASSLGDYLGSEQFF

size: .
V: TRBV5-1
J: TRBJ2-4
D: TRBD2
DNA: TGCGCCAGCAGCACGACTAGCGGGGGGGCCCTTAGCATTCAGTACTTC
CDR3: CASSTTSGGALSIQYF

size: .
V: TRBV11-2
J: TRBJ1-1
D: .
DNA: TGTGCCAGCAGCCCGAGGAGGGACACTGAAGCTTTCTTT
CDR3: CASSPRRDTEAFF

size: .
V: TRBV10-1
J: TRBJ1-2
D: .
DNA: TGCGCCAGCAGCCCCGGGGCTAACTATGGCTACACCTTC
CDR3: CASSPGANYGYTF

size: .
V: TRBV2
J: TRBJ1-6
D: TRBD1
DNA: TGTGCCAGCAGGATGACAGGGCGAGAGGTGTTGATTTCACCCCTCCACTTT
CDR3: CASRMTGREVLISPLHF

size: .
V: TRBV6-5
J: TRBJ1-3
D: .
DNA: TGTGCCAGCAGTAGAGGGGGCTCTGGAAACACCATATATTTT
CDR3: CASSRGGSGNTIYF

size: once
V: TRBV2
J: TRBJ1-2
D: TRBD1
DNA: TGTGCCAGCAGGACAGGGGTGGGCTATGGCTACACCTTC
CDR3: CASRTGVGYGYTF

size: once
V: TRBV5-6
J: TRBJ1-3
D: TRBD1
DNA: TGTGCCAGCAGGCGAGACAGGGCTTCGGGAAACACCATATATTTT
CDR3: CASRRDRASGNTIYF

size: .
V: TRBV25-1
J: TRBJ1-2
D: .
DNA: TGTGCCAGCAGTCCCCCGGGGGGGGTTAACTATGGCTACACCTTC
CDR3: CASSPPGGVNYGYTF

size: .
V: TRBV7-9
J: TRBJ1-5
D: TRBD1
DNA: TGTGCCAGCAGCTTAGGACAGGGGGCTGGTCAGCCCCAGCATTTT
CDR3: CASSLGQGAGQPQHF

size: .
V: TRBV29-1
J: TRBJ2-3
D: TRBD2
DNA: TGCAGCGTTGATGGACTAGCGGGGAACACAGATACGCAGTATTTT
CDR3: CSVDGLAGNTDTQYF

size: .
V: TRBV6-1
J: TRBJ2-5
D: TRBD2
DNA: TGTGCCAGCACTAGTGGGGGGGTAGGGGAGACCCAGTACTTC
CDR3: CASTSGGVGETQYF

size: .
V: TRBV19
J: TRBJ1-3
D: .
DNA: TGTGCCAGTAGTATAATTTGGGAGTACCCCTCTGGAAACACCATATATTTT
CDR3: CASSIIWEYPSGNTIYF

size: .
V: TRBV6-6
J: TRBJ2-4
D: TRBD2
DNA: TGTGCCAGCAGTCCCCAAGGGACTAGCATGAACATTCAGTACTTC
CDR3: CASSPQGTSMNIQYF

size: .
V: TRBV5-1
J: TRBJ1-3
D: .
DNA: TGCGCCAGCAGCTTATCAGTTGACTCTGGAAACACCATATATTTT
CDR3: CASSLSVDSGNTIYF

size: .
V: TRBV7-9
J: TRBJ2-1
D: TRBD2
DNA: TGTGCCAGCAGCTTCGGACTAGCGGGGTACAATGAGCAGTTCTTC
CDR3: CASSFGLAGYNEQFF

size: .
V: TRBV9
J: TRBJ2-1
D: .
DNA: TGTGCCAGCAGCGTCTGGGCGGGGAGCAATGAGCAGTTCTTC
CDR3: CASSVWAGSNEQFF

size: .
V: TRBV5-6
J: TRBJ1-2
D: TRBD1
DNA: TGTGCCAGCAGCTGGCGGCAGGGGGGCCATGGCTACACCTTC
CDR3: CASSWRQGGHGYTF

size: once
V: TRBV18
J: TRBJ2-5
D: .
DNA: TGTGCCAGCTCACTCAGGGCCGTCGGAGAGACCCAGTACTTC
CDR3: CASSLRAVGETQYF

size: .
V: TRBV9
J: TRBJ2-1
D: .
DNA: TGTGCCAGCAGCGTATGGGACAACGACAATGAGCAGTTCTTC
CDR3: CASSVWDNDNEQFF

size: once
V: TRBV5-1
J: TRBJ1-1
D: TRBD1
DNA: TGCGCCAGCAGCCGGCAACAGGGGGGGAAGAACACTGAAGCTTTCTTT
CDR3: CASSRQQGGKNTEAFF

size: once
V: TRBV4-1
J: TRBJ2-7
D: .
DNA: TGCGCCAGCAGCGGGAGCAGGTCCCGGGACTACGAGCAGTACTTC
CDR3: CASSGSRSRDYEQYF

size: .
V: TRBV6-6
J: TRBJ2-2
D: .
DNA: TGTGCCAGCAGTTACTTATCTATCGCCGGGGAGCTGTTTTTT
CDR3: CASSYLSIAGELFF

size: .
V: TRBV7-9
J: TRBJ1-2
D: .
DNA: TGTGCCAGCAGCTCCCTGAGCGTGGCTAACTATGGCTACACCTTC
CDR3: CASSSLSVANYGYTF

size: .
V: TRBV7-9
J: TRBJ1-2
D: .
DNA: TGTGCCAGCAGGGTAGGGGATGGCTACACCTTC
CDR3: CASRVGDGYTF

size: .
V: TRBV5-6
J: TRBJ2-5
D: .
DNA: TGTGCCAGCAGCTTGGTAGGTCTTATGACAGAAAGAGAGACCCAGTACTTC
CDR3: CASSLVGLMTERETQYF

size: .
V: TRBV10-2
J: TRBJ1-1
D: .
DNA: TGCGCCAGCAGTCTTCAGTCTGAAGCTTTCTTT
CDR3: CASSLQSEAFF

size: .
V: TRBV9
J: TRBJ2-2
D: .
DNA: TGTGCCAGCAGCCCCCGGCTGGGGCGGGGGAACACCGGGGAGCTGTTTTTT
CDR3: CASSPRLGRGNTGELFF

size: .
V: TRBV6-1
J: TRBJ1-2
D: .
DNA: TGTGCCAGCAGTTCCACAGGGAACTATGGCTACACCTTC
CDR3: CASSSTGNYGYTF

size: .
V: TRBV4-1
J: TRBJ1-3
D: TRBD1
DNA: TGCGCCAGCAGCCCCCGGGACAGTGGAAACACCATATATTTT
CDR3: CASSPRDSGNTIYF

size: .
V: TRBV18
J: TRBJ1-1
D: .
DNA: TGTGCCAGCTCACCCGGGGGGCGAGACACTGAAGCTTTCTTT
CDR3: CASSPGGRDTEAFF

size: .
V: TRBV19
J: TRBJ2-1
D: TRBD1
DNA: TGTGCCAGTAGTATAGATCGGGACAGCTACAATGAGCAGTTCTTC
CDR3: CASSIDRDSYNEQFF

size: .
V: TRBV2
J: TRBJ2-2
D: .
DNA: TGTGCCAGCAGGGGGGGACTTCCTGCGACCGGGGAGCTGTTTTTT
CDR3: CASRGGLPATGELFF

size: .
V: TRBV6-5
J: TRBJ2-5
D: .
DNA: TGTGCCAGCAGTTACACGTCGATTCCGAGTCCGGGGACCCAGTACTTC
CDR3: CASSYTSIPSPGTQYF

size: .
V: TRBV5-6
J: TRBJ1-1
D: TRBD1
DNA: TGTGCCAGCAGCCCGAGGGACAGGGCGACTGAAGCTTTCTTT
CDR3: CASSPRDRATEAFF

size: .
V: TRBV11-2
J: TRBJ1-1
D: .
DNA: TGTGCCAGCAGCTCAACAGGGTTAGTGAACACTGAAGCTTTCTTT
CDR3: CASSSTGLVNTEAFF

size: few
V: TRBV5-1
J: TRBJ2-5
D: TRBD2
DNA: TGCGCCAGCAGCTTGGGAAGTAGCGGGGGACCGGAGACCCAGTACTTC
CDR3: CASSLGSSGGPETQYF

size: few
V: TRBV21-1
J: TRBJ2-2
D: .
DNA: TGTGCCAGCAGCCCCCGAAAGACGCCGGGACAGGGATCCGGGGAGCTGTTTTTT
CDR3: CASSPRKTPGQGSGELFF

size: .
V: TRBV19
J: TRBJ1-1
D: TRBD1
DNA: TGTGCCAGTAGTACGACGGGACAGTTGAACACTGAAGCTTTCTTT
CDR3: CASSTTGQLNTEAFF